The 27 T cell receptor beta chains below were found in one sample sequenced in a study of CD8 T cells in acute hepatitis C reinfection. Only in-frame clones appear in the TCRdb table, and some are missing; sequencing was by immunoSEQ multiplex PCR. The sample contains tens of thousands of clones, 70% to 90% of which appear only once. The sample's time point: naive CD8 control sorted from an acute-time-point sample. The sequencing input was naive CD8+ T cells from PBMCs. The receptors were sampled from a woman between 18 and 30 years old who spontaneously cleared hepatitis C infection.

This clone has only one observation. The chain recombines TRBV29-1 with TRBJ2-1; 11 bases are shared with TRBD2. Germline CDR1 reads SQVTM; CDR2 reads ANQGSEA. Losses at the gene ends were 0 bases for V and 4 bases for J; bases not matched to a gene: 11. The CDR3 runs to 18 residues. For the CDR3, the DNA is TGCAGCGTTGAAGATCGAAACTTGGGACTAGCGGATTACAATGAGCAGTTCTTC. It is translated as CSVEDRNLGLADYNEQFF.

V is TRBV13 and J is TRBJ2-1; 11 bases line up with TRBD2. This CDR3 has 15 amino acids. The junction had 9 bases not matched to a gene; V was cut back by 5 bases and J by 9 bases. CDR1 and CDR2 (germline): PRHDT, FYEKMQ (reference sequence). As DNA, the CDR3 is TGTGCCAGCAGCCCAGGGGCACTAGCGGGAGTTGAGCAGTTCTTC. Its protein is CASSPGALAGVEQFF.

The chain is built from TRBV27 and TRBJ2-7; possible D gene TRBD1, 6 bases. The CDR3 is 14 residues long. Trimming shortened V by 9 bases and J by 0 bases, and 15 bases separated the two germline ends. The V gene's germline CDR1 is MNHEY and CDR2 SMNVEV (reference sequence). CDR3 residues: CASQRGSSSYEQYF. DNA of the CDR3: TGTGCCAGTCAAAGGGGGTCAAGCTCCTACGAGCAGTACTTC.

As DNA, the CDR3 is TGCGCCAGCAGCCAAGACCTCGCAACTAATGAAAAACTGTTTTTT. It yields the protein CASSQDLATNEKLFF. The rearrangement links TRBV4-1 to TRBJ1-4; D is undetermined. Germline CDR1 reads MGHRA; CDR2 reads YSYEKL. V was cut by 0 bases and J by 0 bases, with 5 bases left in between. The CDR3 is 15 amino acids.

This rearrangement joins TRBV29-1 to TRBJ2-7; D is undetermined. This CDR3 is built from 13 residues. Deletions cut 3 bases from V and 1 base from J, with 10 bases between. Germline V gene lookup returns CDR1 SQVTM and CDR2 ANQGSEA. The CDR3 DNA follows: TGCAGCGTTGATGGGCCGGATTCCTACGAGCAGTACTTC. Protein sequence: CSVDGPDSYEQYF.

The rearrangement joins TRBV27 to TRBJ1-2, with D perhaps TRBD1 (6 bases). This CDR3 region has 17 residues. Germline-derived CDR1 and CDR2 are MNHEY and SMNVEV (reference sequence). The germline V and J ends were trimmed by 5 bases and 1 base, with 20 bases remaining between them. CDR3 sequence reads: CASSLSIGGDGNYGYTF. CDR3 DNA: TGTGCCAGCAGTCTTTCAATTGGGGGCGACGGTAACTATGGCTACACCTTC.

The V and J genes are TRBV15 and TRBJ2-7; D gene ambiguous. This CDR3 spans 13 amino acids. Germline loops: CDR1 LNHNV, CDR2 YYDKDF (reference sequence). V was trimmed by 5 bases and J by 5 bases, leaving 13 bases between them. CDR3 sequence (DNA): TGTGCCACCAGCGCCGTAAATGCCGACGAGCAGTACTTC. It encodes CATSAVNADEQYF.

This chain uses TRBV29-1 with TRBJ2-6; D ambiguous. Trimming left V 4 bases short and J 0 bases short, with 7 bases between. The CDR3 contains 14 residues. Per germline, CDR1 SQVTM and CDR2 ANQGSEA. The CDR3 loop reads CSVGENSGANVLTF. In DNA form, the CDR3 reads TGCAGCGTTGGGGAAAACTCTGGGGCCAACGTCCTGACTTTC.

The J gene is TRBJ2-7, the V gene TRBV6-1; D remains ambiguous. The V end lost 5 bases, the J end lost 8 bases, and 10 bases lay between the germline ends. CDR1 and CDR2 from the germline V gene are MNHNS and SASEGT. The CDR3 is 11 residues long. CDR3 loop: CASSSPVKQYF. In DNA form, the CDR3 reads TGTGCCAGCAGTTCCCCCGTCAAGCAGTACTTC.

This clone was seen a few times. The gene calls are TRBV5-4 and TRBJ2-7, with D hard to call. V was cut by 4 bases and J by 3 bases, with 14 bases left in between. The CDR3 totals 14 residues. Germline loops: CDR1 SGHNT, CDR2 YYREEE (reference sequence). The CDR3 region has the DNA TGTGCCAGCAGCCTCTCTCGGACGGGCTACGAGCAGTACTTC. This sequence encodes CASSLSRTGYEQYF.

V usage is TRBV7-2 and J usage is TRBJ2-3, with 8 bases aligning to TRBD2. CDR3 length: 16 residues. The V segment lost 5 bases and the J segment 2 bases; nucleotides outside the gene matches: 9. Per the germline V gene, CDR1 is SGHTA and CDR2 is FQGNSA. The CDR3 spells CASSRAVAGSTDTQYF. Written as DNA, the CDR3 is TGTGCCAGCAGCCGTGCTGTAGCGGGATCCACAGATACGCAGTATTTT.

The V call is TRBV7-9, the J call TRBJ2-7; 8 nucleotides match TRBD1. Germline loops: CDR1 SEHNR, CDR2 FQNEAQ (reference sequence). The length of the CDR3 is 16 residues. After removal of 5 bases from V and 4 bases from J, the junction contained 13 bases not matched to a gene. The CDR3 protein is CASSPPIRDRKYEQYF. CDR3 DNA: TGTGCCAGCAGCCCCCCGATACGGGACAGGAAGTACGAGCAGTACTTC.

This chain connects TRBV7-9 to TRBJ2-3, with D perhaps matching TRBD1 or TRBD2 (7 bases each). Germline V lookup: CDR1 SEHNR, CDR2 FQNEAQ (reference sequence). The CDR3 spans 17 residues. Trimming cost V 2 bases and J 3 bases, with 18 bases left between them. Written as DNA, the CDR3 is TGTGCCAGCAGCTTATTCCAGGGGGGTAGCGGGACAGATACGCAGTATTTT. As protein: CASSLFQGGSGTDTQYF.

The chain has TRBV7-8 and TRBJ1-1; D is ambiguous. This CDR3 spans 14 amino acids. V dropped 1 base and J dropped 2 bases, with 8 bases sitting between them. CDR1 is SGHVS, CDR2 FQNEAQ, per germline. CDR3 sequence: CASSLVGVNTEAFF. DNA for the CDR3: TGTGCCAGCAGCTTAGTGGGAGTAAACACTGAAGCTTTCTTT.

The V gene is TRBV2, the J gene TRBJ2-5; possible D gene TRBD2, 5 bases. Germline V gives CDR1 SNHLY, CDR2 FYNNEI. The V end was cut by 4 bases, the J end by 0 bases, with 6 bases between. CDR3 size: 13 residues. As DNA, the CDR3 is TGTGCCAGCAGTGTCGGGGACCAAGAGACCCAGTACTTC. Translated: CASSVGDQETQYF.

The J gene is TRBJ2-3, the V gene TRBV5-1; D not certain. The CDR3 length is 11 residues. V was clipped by 4 bases and J by 4 bases, with 4 bases between them. Germline lookup yields CDR1 SGHRS and CDR2 YFSETQ. CDR3 sequence: CASSTSDTQYF. The CDR3 DNA reads as TGCGCCAGCAGCACGTCAGATACGCAGTATTTT.

This clone was picked up one time. The gene calls are TRBV7-3 and TRBJ2-1; TRBD1 might be the D (5 bases). Germline CDR1 and CDR2: SGHTA and FQGTGA. Trimming took off 6 bases at V and 5 bases at J, with 17 bases between the two ends. This CDR3 is built from 15 residues. The DNA for the CDR3 is TGTGCCAGCAGTTCTGGCTGGGGCCTAAACAATGAGCAGTTCTTC. Its protein product is CASSSGWGLNNEQFF.

The chain carries TRBV7-9 and TRBJ2-1; TRBD2 matches 9 bases. CDR3 length equals 16 residues. The V gene end was trimmed by 4 bases and the J gene end by 4 bases; junction bases not matched to a gene: 8. Germline-derived CDR1 and CDR2 are SEHNR and FQNEAQ (reference sequence). The CDR3 loop reads CASSSLAGATYNEQFF. As DNA, the CDR3 is TGTGCCAGCAGCTCCTTAGCGGGAGCTACTTACAATGAGCAGTTCTTC. Variable domain in full (rest from reference TRBV7-9 and TRBJ2-1): DTGVSQNPRHKITKRGQNVTFRCDPISEHNRLYWYRQTLGQGPEFLTYFQNEAQLEKSRLLSDRFSAERPKGSFSTLEIQRTEQGDSAMYLCASSSLAGATYNEQFFGPGTRLTVL.

The rearrangement links TRBV11-2 to TRBJ2-2; D unclear. There are 14 residues in the CDR3. The germline V gene encodes CDR1 SGHAT and CDR2 FQNNGV. Trimming removed 4 bases at V and 0 bases at J, with 6 bases between. CDR3 sequence reads: CASSYTPNTGELFF. The CDR3 bases are TGTGCCAGCAGCTACACCCCGAACACCGGGGAGCTGTTTTTT.

The CDR3 here is CASSPQGAAGELFF. The CDR3 region has the DNA TGTGCCAGCAGTCCACAGGGGGCCGCCGGGGAGCTGTTTTTT. The gene calls are TRBV27 and TRBJ2-2; TRBD1 aligns across 9 bases. Germline V CDR1 and CDR2: MNHEY, SMNVEV (reference sequence). V dropped 5 bases and J dropped 6; count of bases not matched to a gene: 4. The CDR3 extends over 14 amino acids.

This chain joins TRBV6-4 and TRBJ2-3; 10 positions match TRBD2. V lost 0 bases, J lost 0 bases, and 0 bases stayed unmatched. Germline loops: CDR1 MRHNA, CDR2 SNTAGT. The CDR3 contains 16 residues. CDR3: CASSDSTSGSTDTQYF. The CDR3 nucleotides read TGTGCCAGCAGTGACTCGACTAGCGGGAGCACAGATACGCAGTATTTT.

This sequence joins TRBV27 and TRBJ2-3; 8 bases match TRBD2. The CDR3 consists of 17 residues. With 5 bases clipped from V and 3 bases from J, the junction kept 13 bases outside the gene matches. Germline values: CDR1 MNHEY, CDR2 SMNVEV (reference sequence). The CDR3 DNA follows: TGTGCCAGCAGTCCAAACCCCCTACTAGCGGAAACAGATACGCAGTATTTT. It codes for CASSPNPLLAETDTQYF.

In this sample, this clone turned up a few times. The chain links TRBV2 to TRBJ1-2; 10 bases line up with TRBD1. Germline CDR1 SNHLY, CDR2 FYNNEI. The CDR3 extends over 18 amino acids. Trimming took 6 bases from V and 0 from J; bases not matched to a gene: 13. The CDR3 loop is CASSITGTGEQPNYGYTF. Here the CDR3 DNA reads TGTGCCAGCAGCATAACCGGGACAGGGGAACAACCTAACTATGGCTACACCTTC.

The chain combines TRBV7-8 with TRBJ2-7; 12 positions match TRBD1. The germline V gene has CDR1 SGHVS and CDR2 FQNEAQ. This CDR3 comprises 16 residues. V gave up 3 bases and J gave up 6 bases; unmatched junction bases: 9. The CDR3 loop is CASSFSSGQGAIEQYF. The CDR3 nucleotides are TGTGCCAGCAGCTTCTCCTCGGGACAGGGGGCAATCGAGCAGTACTTC.

This chain connects TRBV6-1 to TRBJ1-2; 7 bases are a match to TRBD1. CDR1 MNHNS and CDR2 SASEGT come from the germline V gene. This CDR3 has 13 residues. V dropped 10 bases and J dropped 2; count of bases not matched to a gene: 7. The CDR3 DNA sequence: TGTGCCATTTTTTACAGGGGCAACTATGGCTACACCTTC. Translation gives CAIFYRGNYGYTF.

The rearrangement links TRBV9 to TRBJ1-3, with 7 nucleotides matching TRBD1. CDR1 is SGDLS, CDR2 YYNGEE, per germline. Trimming removed 3 bases from V and 0 bases from J; junction bases left unmatched: 6. CDR3 size: 16 residues. The CDR3 nucleotides read TGTGCCAGCAGCGGGAGACAGGGAAGCTCTGGAAACACCATATATTTT. It is translated as CASSGRQGSSGNTIYF.

This clone was counted a single time. The gene calls are TRBV6-1 and TRBJ2-1; D is perhaps TRBD2 (5 bases). Germline V lookup: CDR1 MNHNS, CDR2 SASEGT. V lost 1 base to trimming and J lost 7 bases, with 26 bases between them. The CDR3 is 19 amino acids. The CDR3 reads CASSEEGETLGISFNEQFF. As DNA, the CDR3 is TGTGCCAGCAGTGAAGAGGGAGAGACCTTAGGTATTAGCTTTAATGAGCAGTTCTTC.